A single sample gave rise to the 15 T cell receptor beta chains below, sequenced in a study of graft-versus-host responses after intestinal transplantation. Method: immunoSEQ multiplex PCR; TCRdb's copy keeps in-frame clones and lacks some. The sample includes 99,000 or so clones, roughly 83% of them seen just once. Sequenced here: PBMCs, sampled 255 days after intestinal transplant. The receptors were gathered from a human patient who received an intestinal transplant, so some T cells may come from the graft donor.

This clone was seen a single time. The chain links TRBV5-1 to TRBJ2-2; TRBD2 matches at 15 bases. After removal of 3 bases from V and 5 bases from J, the junction contained 2 bases not matched to a gene. Germline-derived CDR1 and CDR2 are SGHRS and YFSETQ. The CDR3 is 16 amino acids. The CDR3 loop reads CASSWGTSGRTGELFF. CDR3 coding DNA: TGCGCCAGCAGCTGGGGGACTAGCGGGAGGACCGGGGAGCTGTTTTTT.

CDR3 amino acids: CASSESWTSGYNEQFF. The CDR3 nucleotides are TGTGCCAGCAGTGAGAGCTGGACTAGCGGATACAATGAGCAGTTCTTC. The chain has TRBV6-4 and TRBJ2-1; TRBD2 matches 10 bases. With 3 bases clipped from V and 4 bases from J, the junction kept 6 bases outside the gene matches. CDR3 size: 16 residues. Per the germline V gene, CDR1 is MRHNA and CDR2 is SNTAGT.

As concerns this clone: The germline gene is not matched at one end of the junction; a read error may be the cause. V gene TRBV6-1 combines with J gene TRBJ2-1; a weak D match, TRBD1 (5 bases). The CDR3 has 13 amino acids. Germline-derived CDR1 and CDR2 are MNHNS and SASEGT. The CDR3 nucleotides read TGTGCCAGCAGTGAGACAGCCTACGATGAGCAGTTCTTC. Protein product: CASSETAYDEQFF.

The chain uses TRBV4-2 and TRBJ1-5; D not certain. CDR3 length equals 16 residues. V lost 1 base, J lost 0 bases, and 10 bases lay in between. Germline CDR1 LGHNA, CDR2 YNFKEQ. CDR3 in DNA: TGTGCCAGCAGCCAAGCATCTGGGTATAGCAATCAGCCCCAGCATTTT. This sequence encodes CASSQASGYSNQPQHF.

The chain combines TRBV2 with TRBJ1-2; possible D gene TRBD1, 5 bases. The CDR3 is 13 residues long. The V gene's germline CDR1 is SNHLY and CDR2 FYNNEI. Deletions cut 4 bases from V and 4 bases from J, with 10 bases between. This CDR3 is CASSAPGPYGYTF. The CDR3 nucleotides are TGTGCCAGCAGTGCACCGGGACCCTATGGCTACACCTTC.

The gene calls are TRBV4-1 and TRBJ1-2, with D uncertain. Germline V gene lookup returns CDR1 MGHRA and CDR2 YSYEKL. The V gene lost 3 bases and the J gene lost 3 bases, with 11 bases spanning the gap. The CDR3 is 14 residues long. The CDR3 DNA reads TGCGCCAGCAGCCATTTCACCCCCGACTATGGCTACACCTTC. It codes for CASSHFTPDYGYTF.

The gene calls are TRBV28 and TRBJ2-3, with TRBD1 matching 9 bases. From germline, CDR1 is MDHEN and CDR2 SYDVKM. V shed 3 bases and J 3 bases; nucleotides not matched to a gene: 10. This CDR3 comprises 17 residues. The CDR3 region is CASSLVFRTGVTDTQYF. CDR3 sequence (DNA): TGTGCCAGCAGTTTGGTCTTTAGGACAGGGGTAACAGATACGCAGTATTTT. The complete variable domain, with remaining parts taken from reference TRBV28 and TRBJ2-3, reads DVKVTQSSRYLVKRTGEKVFLECVQDMDHENMFWYRQDPGLGLRLIYFSYDVKMKEKGDIPEGYSVSREKKERFSLILESASTNQTSMYLCASSLVFRTGVTDTQYFGPGTRLTVL.

This rearrangement joins TRBV4-3 to TRBJ2-2, with D uncertain. The V gene lost 5 bases and the J gene lost 5 bases, with 12 bases spanning the gap. Germline V CDR1 and CDR2: LGHNA, YSLEER. The length of the CDR3 is 14 residues. CDR3 sequence reads: CASSESSVTGELFF. The CDR3 coding sequence is TGCGCCAGCAGCGAGTCGTCCGTGACCGGGGAGCTGTTTTTT.

V usage is TRBV7-9 and J usage is TRBJ1-4; 9 bases line up with TRBD1. Per germline, CDR1 SEHNR and CDR2 FQNEAQ (reference sequence). The length of the CDR3 is 18 residues. Unmatched junction bases numbered 15, after V lost 7 bases and J lost 3 bases. CDR3 DNA sequence: TGTGCCAGCACCAGGGACAGGGTGGACCCCTCAGCTAATGAAAAACTGTTTTTT. This gives the protein CASTRDRVDPSANEKLFF.

The V and J genes are TRBV2 and TRBJ2-3; 11 positions agree with TRBD2. The CDR3 contains 21 residues. The germline gives CDR1 SNHLY, CDR2 FYNNEI. J was trimmed by 4 bases and V by 2 bases; bases with no gene match: 20. This CDR3 is CASSETYTGTSGLMGADTQYF. The CDR3 coding sequence is TGTGCCAGCAGTGAAACCTATACCGGGACTAGCGGTTTAATGGGCGCAGATACGCAGTATTTT.

V and J are TRBV6-1 and TRBJ2-7; D is ambiguous. The CDR3 extends over 13 amino acids. The V gene lost 5 bases and the J gene lost 3 bases, with 11 bases spanning the gap. CDR1 MNHNS and CDR2 SASEGT come from the germline V gene. The CDR3 reads CASSTDTFYEQYF. In DNA form, the CDR3 reads TGTGCCAGCAGTACCGACACTTTCTACGAGCAGTACTTC.

This chain connects TRBV10-3 to TRBJ2-3, with 7 bases that match TRBD2. Germline values: CDR1 ENHRY, CDR2 SYGVKD. Germline trimming cut 1 base from V and 7 bases from J; bases unmatched to any gene: 8. The CDR3 runs to 15 residues. The chain's CDR3 is CAISEWREGLNTQYF. As DNA, the CDR3 is TGTGCCATCAGTGAGTGGAGGGAGGGCCTAAATACGCAGTATTTT.

V is TRBV15 and J is TRBJ1-1, with D possibly TRBD1 on 6 matching bases. The germline V and J ends were trimmed by 0 bases and 0 bases, with 8 bases remaining between them. The CDR3 sequence is 15 residues long. The germline CDR1 and CDR2 sequences are LNHNV and YYDKDF (reference sequence). In DNA, the CDR3 is TGTGCCACCAGCAGAGATCAGGGGTTGAACACTGAAGCTTTCTTT. Amino acids: CATSRDQGLNTEAFF. Complete variable domain (other parts from reference TRBV15 and TRBJ1-1): DAMVIQNPRYQVTQFGKPVTLSCSQTLNHNVMYWYQQKSSQAPKLLFHYYDKDFNNEADTPDNFQSRRPNTSFCFLDIRSPGLGDTAMYLCATSRDQGLNTEAFFGQGTRLTVV.

The V gene is TRBV10-1, the J gene TRBJ1-1; no firm D call. V was shortened by 2 bases and J by 3 bases, with 10 bases between the two germline ends. The CDR3 consists of 14 residues. Germline CDR1 WNHNN, CDR2 SYGVQD (reference sequence). For the CDR3, the DNA is TGCGCCAGCAGTGAGACAAGGACGGACACTGAAGCTTTCTTT. The encoded protein is CASSETRTDTEAFF.

J is TRBJ2-2 and V is TRBV11-1; possibly TRBD1 for D (5 bases). Germline V gene lookup returns CDR1 SGHAT and CDR2 FQDESV (reference sequence). This CDR3 has 13 residues. The V and J ends lost 3 bases and 4 bases respectively, with 6 bases between them. The CDR3 loop reads CASSFTGTGELFF. As DNA, the CDR3 is TGTGCCAGCAGCTTCACAGGCACCGGGGAGCTGTTTTTT. Full variable domain (missing parts from reference TRBV11-1 and TRBJ2-2): EAEVAQSPRYKITEKSQAVAFWCDPISGHATLYWYRQILGQGPELLVQFQDESVVDDSQLPKDRFSAERLKGVDSTLKIQPAELGDSAMYLCASSFTGTGELFFGEGSRLTVL.